This T cell receptor beta chain was obtained from a study of cytomegalovirus exposure and HLA in healthy donors. The CDR3 is made up of 14 amino acids. V was pared by 3 bases and J by 6 bases, with 5 bases of the junction left unmatched. Germline V gene lookup returns CDR1 KGHSH and CDR2 LQKENI. Researchers ran the PCR with 60 Vbeta and 13 Jbeta primers. Produced via immunoSEQ multiplex PCR; TCRdb's table is partial and in-frame only. The table has about 160,000 clones, roughly four fifths seen once. General study findings and limits: CMV antigen specificity was confirmed in vitro for a few CMV-associated chains. A later analysis associated roughly 15,000 TCR beta sequences with HLA alleles at a 0.05 false discovery rate. Reportedly, a later analysis found an Asian-associated ancestry cluster had fewer N-insertions than the approximately 640-donor mean.

In its sample, this clone was seen once. Its specificity is unknown. The clonotype was recovered from a man aged 40-55 years in good health and CMV-seronegative. V usage is TRBV18 and J usage is TRBJ1-5; 7 bases are shared with TRBD1. Sequenced sample: PBMCs. Here the CDR3 DNA reads TGTGCCAGCTCACCTCTTACAGGGGTTCAGCCCCAGCATTTT. Translation gives CASSPLTGVQPQHF.